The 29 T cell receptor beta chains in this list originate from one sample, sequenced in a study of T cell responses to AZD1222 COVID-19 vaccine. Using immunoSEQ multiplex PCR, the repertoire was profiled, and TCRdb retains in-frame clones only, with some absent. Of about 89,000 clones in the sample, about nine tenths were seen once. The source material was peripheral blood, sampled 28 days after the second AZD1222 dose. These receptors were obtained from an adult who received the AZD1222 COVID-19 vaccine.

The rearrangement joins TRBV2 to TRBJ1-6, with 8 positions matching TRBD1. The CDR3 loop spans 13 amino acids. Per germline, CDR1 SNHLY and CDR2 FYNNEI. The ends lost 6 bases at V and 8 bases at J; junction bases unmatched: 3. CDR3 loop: CASRKGQDSPLHF. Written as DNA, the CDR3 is TGTGCCAGCAGGAAGGGACAGGATTCACCCCTCCACTTT.

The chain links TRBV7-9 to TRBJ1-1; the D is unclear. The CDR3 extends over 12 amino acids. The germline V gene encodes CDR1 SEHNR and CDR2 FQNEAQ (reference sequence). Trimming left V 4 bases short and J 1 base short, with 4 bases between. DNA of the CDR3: TGTGCCAGCAGCTCGAGGAACACTGAAGCTTTCTTT. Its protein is CASSSRNTEAFF. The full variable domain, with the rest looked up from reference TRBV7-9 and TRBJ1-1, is DTGVSQNPRHKITKRGQNVTFRCDPISEHNRLYWYRQTLGQGPEFLTYFQNEAQLEKSRLLSDRFSAERPKGSFSTLEIQRTEQGDSAMYLCASSSRNTEAFFGQGTRLTVV.

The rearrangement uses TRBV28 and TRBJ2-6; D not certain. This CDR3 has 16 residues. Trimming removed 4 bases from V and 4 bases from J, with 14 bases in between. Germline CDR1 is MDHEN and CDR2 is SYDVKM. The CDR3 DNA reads TGTGCCAGCAGTTCCGGAGTTAGCTTAGGGGCCAACGTCCTGACTTTC. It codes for CASSSGVSLGANVLTF.

The CDR3 loop reads CASSEQAYGYTF. The CDR3 nucleotides read TGTGCCAGCAGTGAGCAGGCGTATGGCTACACCTTC. V gene TRBV6-1 combines with J gene TRBJ1-2; D call uncertain. The ends were cut back, 3 bases at V and 5 bases at J, with 7 bases in the middle. CDR1 MNHNS and CDR2 SASEGT come from the germline V gene. CDR3 length: 12 residues.

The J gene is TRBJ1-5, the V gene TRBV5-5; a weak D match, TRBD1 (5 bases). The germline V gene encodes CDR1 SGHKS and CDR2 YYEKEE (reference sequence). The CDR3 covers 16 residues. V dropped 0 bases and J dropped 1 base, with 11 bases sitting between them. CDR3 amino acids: CASSLVPGASNQPQHF. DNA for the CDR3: TGTGCCAGCAGCTTGGTCCCCGGGGCCAGCAATCAGCCCCAGCATTTT.

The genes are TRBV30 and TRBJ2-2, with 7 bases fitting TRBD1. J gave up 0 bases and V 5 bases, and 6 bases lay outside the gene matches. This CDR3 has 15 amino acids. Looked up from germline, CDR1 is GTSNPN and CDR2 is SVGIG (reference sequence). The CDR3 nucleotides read TGTGCCTGGGCCACGGGGACAGCGAACACCGGGGAGCTGTTTTTT. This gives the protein CAWATGTANTGELFF.

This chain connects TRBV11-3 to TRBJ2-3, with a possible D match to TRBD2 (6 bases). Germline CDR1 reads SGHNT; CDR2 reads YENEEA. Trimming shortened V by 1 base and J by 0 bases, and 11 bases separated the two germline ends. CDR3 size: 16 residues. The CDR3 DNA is TGTGCCAGCAGCTTAGGGCGGGGTACTAGCACAGATACGCAGTATTTT. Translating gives CASSLGRGTSTDTQYF.

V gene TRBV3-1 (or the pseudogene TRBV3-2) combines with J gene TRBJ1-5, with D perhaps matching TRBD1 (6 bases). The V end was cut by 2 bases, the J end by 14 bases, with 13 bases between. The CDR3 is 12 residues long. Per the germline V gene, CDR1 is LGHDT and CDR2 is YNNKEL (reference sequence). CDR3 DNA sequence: TGTGCCAGCAGCCAACTACAGGGTGCAAAGCATTTT. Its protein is CASSQLQGAKHF.

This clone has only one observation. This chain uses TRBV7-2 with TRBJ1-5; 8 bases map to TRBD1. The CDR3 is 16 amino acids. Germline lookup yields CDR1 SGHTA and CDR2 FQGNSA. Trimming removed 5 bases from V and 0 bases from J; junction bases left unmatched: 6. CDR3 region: CASSLQGVYSNQPQHF. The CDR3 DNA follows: TGTGCCAGCAGCCTACAGGGGGTTTATAGCAATCAGCCCCAGCATTTT.

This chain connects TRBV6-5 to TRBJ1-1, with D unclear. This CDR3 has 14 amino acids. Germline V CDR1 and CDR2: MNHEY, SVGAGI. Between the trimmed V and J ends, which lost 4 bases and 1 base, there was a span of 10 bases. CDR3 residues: CASSFRLTNTEAFF. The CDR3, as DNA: TGTGCCAGCAGTTTCCGTCTCACGAACACTGAAGCTTTCTTT.

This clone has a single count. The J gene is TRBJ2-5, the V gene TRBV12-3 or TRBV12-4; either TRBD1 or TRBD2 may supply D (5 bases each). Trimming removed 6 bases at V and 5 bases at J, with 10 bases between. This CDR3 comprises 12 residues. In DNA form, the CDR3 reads TGTGCCAGCAGGCTCAGGGAGGAGACCCAGTACTTC. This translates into CASRLREETQYF.

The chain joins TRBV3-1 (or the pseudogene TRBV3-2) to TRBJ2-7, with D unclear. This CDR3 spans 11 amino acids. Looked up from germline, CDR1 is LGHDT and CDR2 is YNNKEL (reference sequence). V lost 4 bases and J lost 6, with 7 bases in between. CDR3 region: CASSLLTEQYF. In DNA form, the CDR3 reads TGTGCCAGCAGCCTCCTTACCGAGCAGTACTTC.

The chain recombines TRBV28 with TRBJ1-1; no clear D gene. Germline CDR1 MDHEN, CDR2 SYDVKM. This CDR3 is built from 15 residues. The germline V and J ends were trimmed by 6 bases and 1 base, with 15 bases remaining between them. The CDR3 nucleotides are TGTGCCAGCAGCCTCCCGCCTCCCAGGAACACTGAAGCTTTCTTT. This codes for CASSLPPPRNTEAFF. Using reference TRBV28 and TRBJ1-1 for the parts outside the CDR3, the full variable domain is DVKVTQSSRYLVKRTGEKVFLECVQDMDHENMFWYRQDPGLGLRLIYFSYDVKMKEKGDIPEGYSVSREKKERFSLILESASTNQTSMYLCASSLPPPRNTEAFFGQGTRLTVV.

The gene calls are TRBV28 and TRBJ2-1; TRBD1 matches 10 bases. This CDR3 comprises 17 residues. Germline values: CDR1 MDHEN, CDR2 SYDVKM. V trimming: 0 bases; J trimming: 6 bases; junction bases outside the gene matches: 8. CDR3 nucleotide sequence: TGTGCCAGCAGTTTATGGTCCGGGACAGGGGCCCGCAATGAGCAGTTCTTC. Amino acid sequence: CASSLWSGTGARNEQFF.

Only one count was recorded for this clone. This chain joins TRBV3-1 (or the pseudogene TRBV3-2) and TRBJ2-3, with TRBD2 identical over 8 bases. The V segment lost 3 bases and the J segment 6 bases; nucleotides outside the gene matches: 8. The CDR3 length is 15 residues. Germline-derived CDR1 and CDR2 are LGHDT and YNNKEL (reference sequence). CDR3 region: CASSQRRGARDTQYF. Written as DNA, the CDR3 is TGTGCCAGCAGCCAGAGGCGGGGGGCCCGGGATACGCAGTATTTT.

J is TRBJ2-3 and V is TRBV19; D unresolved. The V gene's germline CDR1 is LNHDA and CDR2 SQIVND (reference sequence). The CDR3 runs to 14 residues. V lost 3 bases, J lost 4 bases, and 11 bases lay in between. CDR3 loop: CASSIKAQADTQYF. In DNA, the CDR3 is TGTGCCAGTAGTATCAAGGCTCAGGCAGATACGCAGTATTTT.

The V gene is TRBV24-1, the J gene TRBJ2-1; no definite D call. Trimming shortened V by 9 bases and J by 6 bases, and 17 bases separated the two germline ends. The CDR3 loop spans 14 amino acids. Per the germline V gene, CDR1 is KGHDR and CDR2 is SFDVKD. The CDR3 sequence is CATSASISRNEQFF. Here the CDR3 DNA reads TGTGCCACCTCCGCATCTATCTCCCGCAATGAGCAGTTCTTC.

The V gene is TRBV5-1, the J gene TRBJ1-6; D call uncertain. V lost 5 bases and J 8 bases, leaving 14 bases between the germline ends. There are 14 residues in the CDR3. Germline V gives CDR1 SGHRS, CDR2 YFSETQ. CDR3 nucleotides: TGCGCCAGCAGGCCAGTAAGCGGGGATTCACCCCTCCACTTT. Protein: CASRPVSGDSPLHF.

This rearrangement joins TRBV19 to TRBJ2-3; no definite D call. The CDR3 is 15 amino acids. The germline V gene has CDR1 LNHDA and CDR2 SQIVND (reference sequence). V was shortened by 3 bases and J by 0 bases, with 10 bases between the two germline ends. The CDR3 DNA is TGTGCCAGTAGTATCATGCGGACCAGCACAGATACGCAGTATTTT. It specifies CASSIMRTSTDTQYF.

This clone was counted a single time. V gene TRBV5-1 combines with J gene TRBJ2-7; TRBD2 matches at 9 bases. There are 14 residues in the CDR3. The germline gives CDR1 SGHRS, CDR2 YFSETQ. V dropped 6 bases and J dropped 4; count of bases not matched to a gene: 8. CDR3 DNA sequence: TGCGCCAGCAAATTTAGCGGGGGTTTATACGAGCAGTACTTC. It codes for CASKFSGGLYEQYF. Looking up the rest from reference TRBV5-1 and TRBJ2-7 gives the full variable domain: KAGVTQTPRYLIKTRGQQVTLSCSPISGHRSVSWYQQTPGQGLQFLFEYFSETQRNKGNFPGRFSGRQFSNSRSEMNVSTLELGDSALYLCASKFSGGLYEQYFGPGTRLTVT.

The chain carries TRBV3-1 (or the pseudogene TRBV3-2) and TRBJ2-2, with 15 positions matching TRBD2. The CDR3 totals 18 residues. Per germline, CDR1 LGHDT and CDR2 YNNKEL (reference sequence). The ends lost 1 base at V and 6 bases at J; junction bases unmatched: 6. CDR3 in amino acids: CASSQVWTSGRGPGELFF. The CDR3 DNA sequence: TGTGCCAGCAGCCAAGTTTGGACTAGCGGGAGGGGGCCCGGGGAGCTGTTTTTT.

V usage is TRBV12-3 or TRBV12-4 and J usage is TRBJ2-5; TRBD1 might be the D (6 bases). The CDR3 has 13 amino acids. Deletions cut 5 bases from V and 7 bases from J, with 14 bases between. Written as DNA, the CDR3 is TGTGCCAGCAGTCGTGACAGGTCCGGGACCCAGTACTTC. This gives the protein CASSRDRSGTQYF.

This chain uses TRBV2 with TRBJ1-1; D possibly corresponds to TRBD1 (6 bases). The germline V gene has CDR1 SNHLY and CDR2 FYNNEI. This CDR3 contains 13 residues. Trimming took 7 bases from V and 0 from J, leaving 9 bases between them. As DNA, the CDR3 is TGTGCCAGCAAGGGGGACGTGAACACTGAAGCTTTCTTT. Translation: CASKGDVNTEAFF.

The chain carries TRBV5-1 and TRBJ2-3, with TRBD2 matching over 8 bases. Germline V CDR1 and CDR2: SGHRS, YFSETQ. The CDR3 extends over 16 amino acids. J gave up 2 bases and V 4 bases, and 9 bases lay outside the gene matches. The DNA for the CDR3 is TGCGCCAGCAGCCCGGGGGGGCCAAAGTCCACAGATACGCAGTATTTT. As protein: CASSPGGPKSTDTQYF.

The CDR3 DNA is TGTGCCACCAGTGACCTCAGTACAGGGAGCGGGGACTACAATGAGCAGTTCTTC. Amino acids: CATSDLSTGSGDYNEQFF. The rearrangement links TRBV24-1 to TRBJ2-1; maybe TRBD2 (7 bases). CDR3 size: 18 residues. CDR1 is KGHDR, CDR2 SFDVKD, per germline. Trimming removed 4 bases from V and 3 bases from J, with 21 bases in between.

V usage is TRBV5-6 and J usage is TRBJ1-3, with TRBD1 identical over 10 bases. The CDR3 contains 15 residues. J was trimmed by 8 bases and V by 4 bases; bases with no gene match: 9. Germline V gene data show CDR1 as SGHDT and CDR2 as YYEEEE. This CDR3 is CASSGAGTGEDTIYF. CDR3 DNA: TGTGCCAGCAGCGGAGCCGGGACAGGGGAGGACACCATATATTTT.

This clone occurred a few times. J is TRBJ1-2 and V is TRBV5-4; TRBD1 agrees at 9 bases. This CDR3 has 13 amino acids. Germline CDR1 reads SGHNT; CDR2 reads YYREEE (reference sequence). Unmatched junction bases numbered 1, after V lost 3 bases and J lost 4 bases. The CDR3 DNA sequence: TGTGCCAGCAGCTGGACAGGGGTCTATGGCTACACCTTC. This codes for CASSWTGVYGYTF. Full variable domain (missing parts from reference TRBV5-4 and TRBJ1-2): ETGVTQSPTHLIKTRGQQVTLRCSSQSGHNTVSWYQQALGQGPQFIFQYYREEENGRGNFPPRFSGLQFPNYSSELNVNALELDDSALYLCASSWTGVYGYTFGSGTRLTVV.

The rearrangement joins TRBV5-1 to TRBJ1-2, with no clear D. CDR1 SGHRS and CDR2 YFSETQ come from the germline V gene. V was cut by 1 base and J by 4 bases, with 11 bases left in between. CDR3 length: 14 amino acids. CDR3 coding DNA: TGCGCCAGCAGCTTGAGGGATGCGGGCTATGGCTACACCTTC. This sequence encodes CASSLRDAGYGYTF.

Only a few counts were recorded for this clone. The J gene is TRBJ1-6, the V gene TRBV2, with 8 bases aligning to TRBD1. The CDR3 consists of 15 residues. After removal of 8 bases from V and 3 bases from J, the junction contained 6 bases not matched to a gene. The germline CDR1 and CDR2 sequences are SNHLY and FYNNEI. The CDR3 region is CASGPDRDYNSPLHF. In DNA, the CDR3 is TGTGCCAGCGGCCCGGACAGGGACTATAATTCACCCCTCCACTTT. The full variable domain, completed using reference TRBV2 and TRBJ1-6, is EPEVTQTPSHQVTQMGQEVILRCVPISNHLYFYWYRQILGQKVEFLVSFYNNEISEKSEIFDDQFSVERPDGSNFTLKIRSTKLEDSAMYFCASGPDRDYNSPLHFGNGTRLTVT.